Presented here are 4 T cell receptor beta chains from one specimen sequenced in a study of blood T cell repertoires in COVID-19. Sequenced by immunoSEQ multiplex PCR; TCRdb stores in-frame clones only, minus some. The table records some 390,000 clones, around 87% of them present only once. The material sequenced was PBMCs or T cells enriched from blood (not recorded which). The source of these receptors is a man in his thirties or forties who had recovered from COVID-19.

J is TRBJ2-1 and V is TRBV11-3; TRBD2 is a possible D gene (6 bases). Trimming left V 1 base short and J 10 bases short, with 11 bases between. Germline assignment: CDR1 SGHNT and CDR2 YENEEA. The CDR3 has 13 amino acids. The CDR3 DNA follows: TGTGCCAGCAGCTTAGGGGCGGGGAGGGAGCAGTTCTTC. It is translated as CASSLGAGREQFF.

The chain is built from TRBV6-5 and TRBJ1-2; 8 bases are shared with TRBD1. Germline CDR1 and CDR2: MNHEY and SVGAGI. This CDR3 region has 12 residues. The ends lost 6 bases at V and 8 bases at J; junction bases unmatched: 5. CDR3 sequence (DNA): TGTGCCAGCAGCTGGACAGGGTACGGCTACACCTTC. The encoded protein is CASSWTGYGYTF.

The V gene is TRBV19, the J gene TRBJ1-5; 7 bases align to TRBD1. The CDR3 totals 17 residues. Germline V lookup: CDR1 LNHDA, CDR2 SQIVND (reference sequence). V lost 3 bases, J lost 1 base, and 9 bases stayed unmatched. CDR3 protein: CASSMVPGGNSNQPQHF. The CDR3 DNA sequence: TGTGCCAGTAGTATGGTGCCAGGGGGAAACAGCAATCAGCCCCAGCATTTT.

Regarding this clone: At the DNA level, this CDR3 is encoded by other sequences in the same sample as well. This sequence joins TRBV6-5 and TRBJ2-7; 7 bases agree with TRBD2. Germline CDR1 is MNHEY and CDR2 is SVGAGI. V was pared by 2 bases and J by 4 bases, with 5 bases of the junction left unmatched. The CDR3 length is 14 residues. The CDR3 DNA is TGTGCCAGCAGTTACGGGGGGGGACGGTACGAGCAGTACTTC. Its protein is CASSYGGGRYEQYF.